This TCR beta chain was identified during a study of regulatory T cells in long-lasting Graves disease. Study details: By definition, persistent Graves' disease involved antithyroid drugs for over 5 years alongside positive TSH receptor antibodies. The study, taken as a whole, reports: Graves' patients with persistent disease showed TCR diversity lower than patients newly diagnosed. Persistent disease samples used TRBV28, TRBJ1-2 and TRBJ2-5 preferentially. Researchers examined only peripheral blood and not thyroid tissue.

Points on this clonotype: The antigen is unknown.

Trimming left V 9 bases short and J 2 bases short, with 17 bases between. In germline, CDR1 is LNHDA, CDR2 SQIVND (reference sequence). This CDR3 is 14 amino acids long. Building the TCR beta libraries relied on iRepertoire HTBI primers, and CDR3 regions underwent Arm-PCR. MiXCR was run by TCRdb on the multiplex PCR reads, yielding one entry per CDR3 protein. The data contain some 370,000 distinct CDR3 sequences, around 20% of them singletons. The time point was: persistent/refractory GD, antithyroid drugs over 5 years with positive TRAb. Preparation of the TCR library used RNA extracted from PBMCs. This material consisted of peripheral blood mononuclear cells (PBMCs), taken when the disease was refractory, from a patient treated with antithyroid drugs. This chain joins TRBV19 and TRBJ2-7; the D call may be TRBD1 or TRBD2 (7 bases each). The source is a female donor with Graves disease. The chain's CDR3 is CASKKGGGTYEQYF. Here the CDR3 DNA reads TGTGCCAGCAAAAAGGGAGGGGGCACCTACGAGCAGTACTTC.